These 29 T cell receptor beta chains came from one sample sequenced in a study of shared clonotypes between healthy human individuals. The assay was immunoSEQ multiplex PCR, and TCRdb's table has in-frame clones only and misses some. This table has about 2.2 million clones, roughly 93% appearing once. CD45RO-negative cells were positively selected for CCR7, leaving out terminally differentiated effector memory CD45RA+ cells. Sample: naive CD8+ T cells from PBMCs. These receptors all come from a man younger than 35 in good health. Some clones in this sample may be carry-over from other donors' samples.

On this clone itself: Other nucleotide sequences from this sample produce the same CDR3. The genes are TRBV6-5 and TRBJ2-2; unclear D gene. Germline assignment: CDR1 MNHEY and CDR2 SVGAGI. This CDR3 contains 13 residues. Trimming removed 2 bases from V and 6 bases from J, with 7 bases in between. The CDR3 loop is CASSYLRAGELFF. The CDR3 DNA reads as TGTGCCAGCAGTTACCTCCGGGCCGGGGAGCTGTTTTTT.

The V call is TRBV7-6, the J call TRBJ2-1, with 9 bases that match TRBD2. After removal of 3 bases from V and 0 bases from J, the junction contained 12 bases not matched to a gene. The CDR3 is made up of 19 amino acids. Germline V gives CDR1 SGHVS, CDR2 FNYEAQ. CDR3 loop: CASSLGGRAPPSSYNEQFF. The CDR3 DNA follows: TGTGCCAGCAGCTTGGGCGGGAGGGCCCCCCCGAGCTCCTACAATGAGCAGTTCTTC.

The J gene is TRBJ2-7, the V gene TRBV6-5; D is perhaps TRBD2 (5 bases). Trimming shortened V by 0 bases and J by 4 bases, and 10 bases separated the two germline ends. CDR1 is MNHEY, CDR2 SVGAGI, per germline. The CDR3 is made up of 14 amino acids. Here the CDR3 reads CASSYSFGGYEQYF. DNA of the CDR3: TGTGCCAGCAGTTACTCGTTCGGCGGGTACGAGCAGTACTTC.

Concerning this clone: Other DNA sequences in this sample translate to the same CDR3. The rearrangement links TRBV29-1 to TRBJ2-7, with a possible D match to TRBD1 (6 bases). V lost 6 bases and J lost 6, with 18 bases in between. The CDR3 contains 13 residues. Germline lookup yields CDR1 SQVTM and CDR2 ANQGSEA. CDR3 DNA: TGCAGCGTGCGGGCAGGGGAGTTGGGCGAGCAGTACTTC. It specifies CSVRAGELGEQYF.

V is TRBV4-1 and J is TRBJ2-1; D ambiguous. This CDR3 has 15 amino acids. The germline V and J ends were trimmed by 0 bases and 1 base, with 7 bases remaining between them. Germline lookup yields CDR1 MGHRA and CDR2 YSYEKL. CDR3 nucleotides: TGCGCCAGCAGCCAAGAGTGGGCATCCTACAATGAGCAGTTCTTC. Its protein product is CASSQEWASYNEQFF.

Details on this clone: The sample has other DNA sequences that encode this CDR3 too. This chain connects TRBV9 to TRBJ2-7; TRBD2 agrees at 10 bases. J lost 1 base, V lost 0 bases, and 1 base had no gene match. This CDR3 region has 15 residues. Germline V gene data show CDR1 as SGDLS and CDR2 as YYNGEE. CDR3 amino acids: CASSVGTSGSYEQYF. DNA of the CDR3: TGTGCCAGCAGCGTAGGGACTAGCGGTTCCTACGAGCAGTACTTC.

The V call is TRBV7-8, the J call TRBJ2-7; tentative D call: TRBD2 (6 bases). In germline, CDR1 is SGHVS, CDR2 FQNEAQ. V lost 4 bases to trimming and J lost 3 bases, with 13 bases between them. There are 14 residues in the CDR3. DNA of the CDR3: TGTGCCAGCAGCTCCCGGGACTCCTACTACGAGCAGTACTTC. Its translation is CASSSRDSYYEQYF.

This chain connects TRBV4-1 to TRBJ2-7, with 11 bases matching TRBD2. CDR1 is MGHRA and CDR2 is YSYEKL in the germline V gene. The trim removed 5 bases at V and 5 bases at J, leaving 2 bases unmatched. This CDR3 comprises 13 residues. The CDR3 protein is CASSGLAGNEQYF. CDR3 in DNA: TGCGCCAGCAGCGGACTAGCGGGTAACGAGCAGTACTTC.

This sequence joins TRBV7-6 and TRBJ2-1; D is undetermined. Trimming took 3 bases from V and 9 from J, leaving 12 bases between them. The CDR3 contains 13 residues. The germline gives CDR1 SGHVS, CDR2 FNYEAQ. In DNA, the CDR3 is TGTGCCAGCAGCTTGAGCAAGTGGTTTGAGCAGTTCTTC. Protein sequence: CASSLSKWFEQFF.

V and J are TRBV19 and TRBJ1-1; tentative D call: TRBD1 (5 bases). Germline values: CDR1 LNHDA, CDR2 SQIVND (reference sequence). The CDR3 loop spans 14 amino acids. The germline V and J ends were trimmed by 7 bases and 5 bases, with 17 bases remaining between them. The CDR3 loop reads CASTLTGGGTEAFF. The CDR3 region has the DNA TGTGCCAGTACCCTAACCGGCGGGGGGACTGAAGCTTTCTTT.

The gene calls are TRBV7-6 and TRBJ2-1; D not certain. CDR3 length: 15 residues. Germline CDR1 SGHVS, CDR2 FNYEAQ. V gave up 2 bases and J gave up 5 bases, with 13 bases separating them. DNA of the CDR3: TGTGCCAGCAGCTTAAAGGCGTTGCAGAACAATGAGCAGTTCTTC. Translated, it gives CASSLKALQNNEQFF.

For this clone: At the DNA level, this CDR3 is encoded by other sequences in the same sample as well. CDR3 amino acids: CASSFGQPYEQYF. In DNA form, the CDR3 reads TGTGCCAGCAGTTTTGGTCAGCCTTACGAGCAGTACTTC. The rearrangement joins TRBV27 to TRBJ2-7; D not certain. V was trimmed by 3 bases and J by 4 bases, leaving 10 bases between them. This CDR3 spans 13 amino acids. The germline CDR1 and CDR2 sequences are MNHEY and SMNVEV (reference sequence).

This chain links TRBV7-8 with TRBJ2-3, with a weak D call TRBD1 (5 bases). Trimming shortened V by 6 bases and J by 6 bases, and 10 bases separated the two germline ends. This CDR3 spans 12 amino acids. Germline values: CDR1 SGHVS, CDR2 FQNEAQ. CDR3 region: CASSYKGDTQYF. The CDR3 bases are TGTGCCAGCAGTTACAAGGGGGATACGCAGTATTTT.

About this clone: The sample contains more than one DNA sequence encoding this CDR3. J is TRBJ2-7 and V is TRBV6-1; D possibly corresponds to TRBD1 (6 bases). V was cut by 6 bases and J by 0 bases, with 9 bases left in between. The germline V gene has CDR1 MNHNS and CDR2 SASEGT. The CDR3 length is 13 residues. The CDR3: CASRTGGSYEQYF. The CDR3 DNA is TGTGCCAGCAGGACAGGAGGCTCCTACGAGCAGTACTTC.

The J gene is TRBJ2-7, the V gene TRBV7-6; D is ambiguous. Trimming stripped 5 bases from V and 5 bases from J, with 7 bases between. The CDR3 extends over 11 amino acids. CDR1 is SGHVS, CDR2 FNYEAQ, per germline. The CDR3 DNA reads TGTGCCAGCAGCACATCGCACGAGCAGTACTTC. Amino acid sequence: CASSTSHEQYF.

Note on this clone: Distinct nucleotide sequences in the sample also encode this CDR3. The V gene is TRBV13, the J gene TRBJ1-1; the D gene is possibly TRBD1 (6 bases). CDR3 size: 12 residues. Germline V CDR1 and CDR2: PRHDT, FYEKMQ (reference sequence). The V and J ends lost 8 bases and 5 bases respectively, with 12 bases between them. The CDR3 sequence is CASRRGGTEAFF. CDR3 DNA sequence: TGTGCCAGCCGCAGGGGTGGTACTGAAGCTTTCTTT.

The genes are TRBV15 and TRBJ1-2, with unresolved D. The V end was cut by 4 bases, the J end by 6 bases, with 18 bases between. The CDR3 extends over 15 amino acids. Germline loops: CDR1 LNHNV, CDR2 YYDKDF (reference sequence). For the CDR3, the DNA is TGTGCCACCAGCACCACCCCAGCCCTCGCGGATGGCTACACCTTC. Its protein is CATSTTPALADGYTF. Looking up the rest from reference TRBV15 and TRBJ1-2 gives the full variable domain: DAMVIQNPRYQVTQFGKPVTLSCSQTLNHNVMYWYQQKSSQAPKLLFHYYDKDFNNEADTPDNFQSRRPNTSFCFLDIRSPGLGDTAMYLCATSTTPALADGYTFGSGTRLTVV.

This chain joins TRBV7-3 and TRBJ2-7, with D tentatively TRBD1 or TRBD2 (5 bases each). V gave up 2 bases and J gave up 4 bases, with 21 bases separating them. Germline V gives CDR1 SGHTA, CDR2 FQGTGA. CDR3 length equals 17 residues. The CDR3 nucleotides are TGTGCCAGCAGCTTACCAGCTTACTCAGGGAGTATTTACGAGCAGTACTTC. Translating it yields CASSLPAYSGSIYEQYF.

J is TRBJ2-1 and V is TRBV10-1; 8 bases match TRBD1. Germline assignment: CDR1 WNHNN and CDR2 SYGVQD (reference sequence). CDR3 length: 15 amino acids. After removal of 4 bases from V and 6 bases from J, the junction contained 8 bases not matched to a gene. CDR3 sequence (DNA): TGCGCCAGCAGTGGATTCAGGACAGGGAGCAATGAGCAGTTCTTC. Translation gives CASSGFRTGSNEQFF.

The genes are TRBV27 and TRBJ2-7, with D possibly matching TRBD2 (5 bases). Trimming removed 3 bases at V and 3 bases at J, with 12 bases between. Germline lookup yields CDR1 MNHEY and CDR2 SMNVEV (reference sequence). The CDR3 consists of 14 residues. CDR3 nucleotide sequence: TGTGCCAGCAGTTTTTCGGGATATATCTACGAGCAGTACTTC. Translated: CASSFSGYIYEQYF.

This clone appeared once. The rearrangement joins TRBV7-9 to TRBJ1-1, with TRBD1 identical over 8 bases. CDR3 length: 16 amino acids. The ends lost 5 bases at V and 5 bases at J; junction bases unmatched: 13. From germline, CDR1 is SEHNR and CDR2 FQNEAQ (reference sequence). CDR3 sequence reads: CASSHVRGQGGTEAFF. CDR3 nucleotide sequence: TGTGCCAGCAGCCACGTCCGTGGACAGGGAGGAACTGAAGCTTTCTTT. Variable domain in full (rest from reference TRBV7-9 and TRBJ1-1): DTGVSQNPRHKITKRGQNVTFRCDPISEHNRLYWYRQTLGQGPEFLTYFQNEAQLEKSRLLSDRFSAERPKGSFSTLEIQRTEQGDSAMYLCASSHVRGQGGTEAFFGQGTRLTVV.

The V call is TRBV4-1, the J call TRBJ2-1; D is possibly TRBD1 or TRBD2 (5 bases each). The ends were cut back, 5 bases at V and 5 bases at J, with 16 bases in the middle. The CDR3 has 15 residues. Germline CDR1 is MGHRA and CDR2 is YSYEKL. In DNA form, the CDR3 reads TGCGCCAGCAGCGAATACTTGAGGGACGACAATGAGCAGTTCTTC. Protein product: CASSEYLRDDNEQFF.

V gene TRBV7-9 combines with J gene TRBJ2-1, with TRBD2 identical over 9 bases. Germline CDR1 SEHNR, CDR2 FQNEAQ (reference sequence). Trimming removed 5 bases from V and 0 bases from J; junction bases left unmatched: 5. This CDR3 has 16 residues. CDR3 DNA sequence: TGTGCCAGCAGCCCGACTAGCGGACGCTCCTACAATGAGCAGTTCTTC. Protein product: CASSPTSGRSYNEQFF.

CDR3 residues: CASSSGTHNEQFF. In nucleotides, the CDR3 is TGTGCCAGCAGTTCCGGGACCCACAATGAGCAGTTCTTC. The rearrangement joins TRBV5-6 to TRBJ2-1; D tentatively reads TRBD1 or TRBD2 (5 bases each). Germline values: CDR1 SGHDT, CDR2 YYEEEE. This CDR3 is 13 amino acids long. The ends were cut back, 5 bases at V and 5 bases at J, with 11 bases in the middle.

This sequence joins TRBV7-8 and TRBJ1-2; 7 bases agree with TRBD1. There are 15 residues in the CDR3. The V segment lost 5 bases and the J segment 2 bases; nucleotides outside the gene matches: 8. Germline loops: CDR1 SGHVS, CDR2 FQNEAQ. CDR3 in amino acids: CASSHMRGRNYGYTF. As DNA, the CDR3 is TGTGCCAGCAGCCATATGAGGGGGCGAAACTATGGCTACACCTTC.

This clone was seen a few times. V gene TRBV27 combines with J gene TRBJ2-7; TRBD1 is a possible D gene (5 bases). Trimming pared 6 bases from V and 5 bases from J, leaving 11 bases between. The CDR3 totals 12 residues. Germline V lookup: CDR1 MNHEY, CDR2 SMNVEV (reference sequence). CDR3 amino acids: CASRQGRHEQYF. The CDR3 DNA is TGTGCCAGCAGGCAGGGTCGCCACGAGCAGTACTTC.

The chain links TRBV27 to TRBJ2-7; no firm D call. The CDR3 extends over 15 amino acids. Germline values: CDR1 MNHEY, CDR2 SMNVEV (reference sequence). V was clipped by 2 bases and J by 3 bases, with 14 bases between them. Here the CDR3 DNA reads TGTGCCAGCAGTTTACTCTTGGGGTCTCACTACGAGCAGTACTTC. Its translation is CASSLLLGSHYEQYF.

This clone was recorded once. This sequence joins TRBV5-6 and TRBJ2-5; D is perhaps TRBD1 or TRBD2 (6 bases each). Trimming stripped 3 bases from V and 4 bases from J, with 13 bases between. The CDR3 runs to 14 residues. Germline CDR1 is SGHDT and CDR2 is YYEEEE. CDR3 bases: TGTGCCAGCAGCTGGGGGGACACCACAGAGACCCAGTACTTC. Its protein is CASSWGDTTETQYF.

The genes are TRBV10-2 and TRBJ1-5; tentatively, D is TRBD1 (5 bases). V was cut by 8 bases and J by 2 bases, with 13 bases left in between. The CDR3 runs 14 residues. Germline CDR1 WSHSY, CDR2 SAAADI. The CDR3 spells CASHSGRGNQPQHF. The CDR3 coding sequence is TGCGCCAGCCACTCAGGGAGAGGCAATCAGCCCCAGCATTTT.